This T cell receptor (beta chain) was recovered during a study of cytotoxic CD8 clonotypes in ibrutinib-treated CLL. Study-wide context: Within the patient group, approximately 10 were relapsed/refractory and approximately 15 treatment-naive, and around 17 were IGHV unmutated.

Method: immunoSEQ multiplex PCR; TCRdb's copy keeps in-frame clones and lacks some. The sample shows 70,000 to 80,000 clones, less than 90% of them seen only once. The CDR3 sequence is 13 residues long. Germline V gives CDR1 WSHSY, CDR2 SAAADI. Trimming shortened V by 6 bases and J by 4 bases, and 10 bases separated the two germline ends. Study observations and caveats: In sustained-remission versus progressing patients, sampling times differed.

Turning to this clone: The target antigen is unknown.

Sequenced material: PBMCs, taken after 24 months of ibrutinib treatment. V usage is TRBV10-2 and J usage is TRBJ1-5; D perhaps matches TRBD1 (5 bases). The TCR sequence derives from a human donor with chronic lymphocytic leukemia. CDR3 residues: CASRTATNQPQHF. The CDR3 DNA sequence: TGCGCCAGCAGGACAGCGACAAATCAGCCCCAGCATTTT.